Listed here are 15 T cell receptor beta chains from one sample, sequenced in a study of T cells after yellow fever vaccination. TCRdb passed the 5' RACE reads through MiXCR, listing each CDR3 protein once. The sample shows hundreds of thousands of distinct CDR3 sequences, 21% of them seen only once. The sample in question was PBMCs, obtained roughly 23 days after the first yellow fever vaccination. The receptors here all came from a man aged 18 to 35 who received the YFV17D yellow fever vaccine.

This clonotype appeared once. V gene TRBV19 combines with J gene TRBJ2-5; D unresolved. Germline CDR1 reads LNHDA; CDR2 reads SQIVND (reference sequence). Between the trimmed V and J ends, which lost 3 bases and 5 bases, there was a span of 13 bases. CDR3 length: 14 residues. The DNA of the CDR3 is TGTGCCAGTAGTATCGAGATGCTCGGGGAGACCCAGTACTTC. This translates into CASSIEMLGETQYF.

This clonotype was seen many times. The chain recombines TRBV12-3 or TRBV12-4 with TRBJ2-2; 7 positions agree with TRBD2. This CDR3 has 13 residues. V was clipped by 4 bases and J by 6 bases; unmatched bases: 2. The chain's CDR3 is CASSWGGSGELFF. The CDR3 DNA follows: TGTGCCAGCAGTTGGGGGGGATCCGGGGAGCTGTTTTTT.

The sample holds many counts of this clonotype. The chain combines TRBV5-1 with TRBJ1-1, with 8 bases identical to TRBD1. The CDR3 runs 13 residues. The ends lost 4 bases at V and 10 bases at J; junction bases unmatched: 9. CDR1 is SGHRS, CDR2 YFSETQ, per germline. CDR3 in amino acids: CASSEDQGARAFF. As DNA, the CDR3 is TGCGCCAGCAGCGAGGATCAGGGGGCGAGAGCTTTCTTT.

V gene TRBV28 combines with J gene TRBJ2-7; D is possibly TRBD1 (6 bases). The CDR3 length is 11 residues. The ends were cut back, 4 bases at V and 11 bases at J, with 12 bases in the middle. Germline V gene lookup returns CDR1 MDHEN and CDR2 SYDVKM. The CDR3 nucleotides are TGTGCCAGCAGTTCATTAGGACAGAAGTACTTC. Protein: CASSSLGQKYF.

This chain joins TRBV11-2 and TRBJ1-6; possible D gene TRBD1, 5 bases. Germline assignment: CDR1 SGHAT and CDR2 FQNNGV. The CDR3 extends over 15 amino acids. V lost 7 bases, J lost 6 bases, and 16 bases lay in between. DNA for the CDR3: TGTGCCAGCACCCCCCAACTGACAGCTAATTCACCCCTCCACTTT. This gives the protein CASTPQLTANSPLHF.

The V call is TRBV3-1, the J call TRBJ1-2, with D possibly being TRBD1 (5 bases). CDR3 size: 17 residues. V lost 4 bases to trimming and J lost 1 base, with 19 bases between them. Germline V gene data show CDR1 as LGHDT and CDR2 as YNNKEL (reference sequence). CDR3 DNA sequence: TGTGCCAGCAGCCGGACATCGGTGACCTGGGATAACTATGGCTACACCTTC. Translating it yields CASSRTSVTWDNYGYTF.

The sample holds a few counts of this clonotype. This sequence joins TRBV6-1 and TRBJ2-3, with D unresolved. With 6 bases removed from V and 1 base from J, the gap between germline ends came to 17 bases. CDR3 length equals 16 residues. CDR1 and CDR2 from the germline V gene are MNHNS and SASEGT. CDR3 region: CASSQQPSPGTDTQYF. The CDR3, as DNA: TGTGCCAGCAGCCAGCAACCTAGTCCGGGCACAGATACGCAGTATTTT.

CDR3 DNA sequence: TGTGCCAGCAGCTCCTCGAGAGGTAGCACTGAAGCTTTCTTT. Translation: CASSSSRGSTEAFF. The rearrangement links TRBV7-2 to TRBJ1-1; D unresolved. The CDR3 covers 14 residues. V was cut by 4 bases and J by 4 bases, with 13 bases left in between. Germline values: CDR1 SGHTA, CDR2 FQGNSA.

The genes are TRBV6-2 or TRBV6-3 and TRBJ2-1; 11 bases agree with TRBD2. Trimming took 6 bases from V and 12 from J; bases not matched to a gene: 13. CDR1 is MNHEY, CDR2 SVGEGT, per germline. The CDR3 covers 15 residues. CDR3: CASRTPGLAARGQFF. The CDR3 DNA is TGTGCCAGCAGAACACCGGGACTAGCGGCAAGAGGGCAGTTCTTC.

This chain joins TRBV25-1 and TRBJ1-5, with D maybe TRBD1 (6 bases). The germline V gene has CDR1 MGHDK and CDR2 SYGVNS. The CDR3 is 15 amino acids. With 3 bases removed from V and 5 bases from J, the gap between germline ends came to 14 bases. CDR3 in amino acids: CASSDSAEGDQPQHF. The CDR3 nucleotides are TGTGCCAGCAGTGATTCGGCGGAGGGGGATCAGCCCCAGCATTTT. Looking up the rest from reference TRBV25-1 and TRBJ1-5 gives the full variable domain: EADIYQTPRYLVIGTGKKITLECSQTMGHDKMYWYQQDPGMELHLIHYSYGVNSTEKGDLSSESTVSRIRTEHFPLTLESARPSHTSQYLCASSDSAEGDQPQHFGDGTRLSIL.

This chain's CDR3 is CASSLTGLRGTEAFF. The CDR3 region has the DNA TGTGCCAGCAGCTTAACGGGTCTTCGGGGCACTGAAGCTTTCTTT. This chain joins TRBV5-5 and TRBJ1-1; D ambiguous. The ends were cut back, 2 bases at V and 4 bases at J, with 15 bases in the middle. The CDR3 spans 15 residues. Germline lookup yields CDR1 SGHKS and CDR2 YYEKEE (reference sequence).

The V call is TRBV27, the J call TRBJ2-3; D ambiguous. The germline V and J ends were trimmed by 5 bases and 1 base, with 13 bases remaining between them. Germline CDR1 reads MNHEY; CDR2 reads SMNVEV (reference sequence). The CDR3 has 15 amino acids. The CDR3 DNA sequence: TGTGCCAGCAGTACCACGGGTTCTGGCACAGATACGCAGTATTTT. Protein sequence: CASSTTGSGTDTQYF.

In its sample, this clonotype was seen many times. The chain carries TRBV4-1 and TRBJ2-1; no firm D call. Germline CDR1 reads MGHRA; CDR2 reads YSYEKL. V was shortened by 1 base and J by 8 bases, with 18 bases between the two germline ends. CDR3 length: 16 amino acids. The CDR3: CASSQGYANSIHEQFF. The CDR3 DNA is TGCGCCAGCAGCCAAGGTTATGCGAATAGCATCCATGAGCAGTTCTTC.

Ten or more counts support this clonotype. The chain combines TRBV10-3 with TRBJ2-7; possibly TRBD1 for D (6 bases). The ends were cut back, 6 bases at V and 6 bases at J, with 12 bases in the middle. Germline V gene data show CDR1 as ENHRY and CDR2 as SYGVKD. This CDR3 has 12 residues. CDR3 bases: TGTGCCATCAGGACAGGCGGTCTCGAGCAGTACTTC. This codes for CAIRTGGLEQYF.

The chain combines TRBV4-2 with TRBJ2-3; no clear D gene. From germline, CDR1 is LGHNA and CDR2 YNFKEQ. The CDR3 length is 15 residues. Trimming cost V 1 base and J 0 bases, with 8 bases left between them. The CDR3 DNA follows: TGTGCCAGCAGCCAAGGGTTATCTAGCACAGATACGCAGTATTTT. Residues: CASSQGLSSTDTQYF.